The 12 T cell receptor beta chains listed next were all sequenced from one sample in a study of control samples from healthy donors and cancer patients. The assay was immunoSEQ multiplex PCR, and TCRdb's table has in-frame clones only and misses some. This table has 120,000 to 150,000 clones, about 91% appearing once. Material: blood. The receptor source for this set is a man younger than 40 in good health.

This chain links TRBV7-9 with TRBJ2-7; 11 nucleotides match TRBD2. Germline V gives CDR1 SEHNR, CDR2 FQNEAQ (reference sequence). This CDR3 is 15 amino acids long. The J segment lost 1 base and the V segment lost 2 bases, leaving 1 base of the junction unmatched. The CDR3 nucleotides are TGTGCCAGCAGCTTATTAGCGGGGGGGTCCTACGAGCAGTACTTC. The encoded protein is CASSLLAGGSYEQYF. Full variable domain (rest looked up from reference TRBV7-9 and TRBJ2-7): DTGVSQNPRHKITKRGQNVTFRCDPISEHNRLYWYRQTLGQGPEFLTYFQNEAQLEKSRLLSDRFSAERPKGSFSTLEIQRTEQGDSAMYLCASSLLAGGSYEQYFGPGTRLTVT.

The chain employs TRBV12-5 and TRBJ2-3; weak D call: TRBD2 (5 bases). Germline assignment: CDR1 LGHNT and CDR2 FRNRAP. This CDR3 has 16 amino acids. Trimming stripped 6 bases from V and 0 bases from J, with 16 bases between. CDR3 in DNA: TGTGCTAGTGGACCTACTAGATCATCTAGCACAGATACGCAGTATTTT. Translating it yields CASGPTRSSSTDTQYF.

The chain has TRBV6-5 and TRBJ1-5, with 8 bases that match TRBD1. This CDR3 is built from 13 residues. The V and J ends lost 5 bases and 5 bases, in that order; junction bases with no gene match: 2. Germline V CDR1 and CDR2: MNHEY, SVGAGI. CDR3 region: CASSPTGDQPQHF. The CDR3 bases are TGTGCCAGCAGTCCGACAGGGGATCAGCCCCAGCATTTT.

CDR3 in DNA: TGTGCCAGCAGTCTCCGGGACAGGCTAATGAACACTGAAGCTTTCTTT. This encodes CASSLRDRLMNTEAFF. The V gene is TRBV28, the J gene TRBJ1-1; TRBD1 aligns across 8 bases. The germline gives CDR1 MDHEN, CDR2 SYDVKM. Trimming at V came to 5 bases and at J to 0 bases, leaving 8 bases not matched to a gene. This CDR3 is 16 amino acids long.

This chain connects TRBV2 to TRBJ2-1; D is perhaps TRBD1 (6 bases). This CDR3 has 15 residues. V lost 2 bases and J 4 bases, leaving 12 bases between the germline ends. Germline V CDR1 and CDR2: SNHLY, FYNNEI. CDR3 residues: CASSEWGLKYNEQFF. DNA for the CDR3: TGTGCCAGCAGTGAATGGGGGCTAAAATACAATGAGCAGTTCTTC.

The J gene is TRBJ2-3, the V gene TRBV10-1; D might be TRBD1 (6 bases). Trimming took 2 bases from V and 1 from J, leaving 10 bases between them. The length of the CDR3 is 15 residues. Germline V gives CDR1 WNHNN, CDR2 SYGVQD (reference sequence). CDR3 sequence (DNA): TGCGCCAGCAGTGAGACAGGGTCGGGCACAGATACGCAGTATTTT. Its translation is CASSETGSGTDTQYF.

The chain couples TRBV7-7 to TRBJ2-3, with 8 bases identical to TRBD1. The CDR3 has 15 residues. The J segment lost 2 bases and the V segment lost 4 bases, leaving 5 bases of the junction unmatched. Germline loops: CDR1 SSHAT, CDR2 FNYEAQ (reference sequence). The DNA for the CDR3 is TGTGCCAGCAGCTCAAGCAGGGGGCCCACAGATACGCAGTATTTT. Its translation is CASSSSRGPTDTQYF.

The genes are TRBV5-1 and TRBJ2-7; 8 bases map to TRBD1. Looked up from germline, CDR1 is SGHRS and CDR2 is YFSETQ. The CDR3 totals 14 residues. Unmatched junction bases numbered 4, after V lost 3 bases and J lost 2 bases. The CDR3 protein is CASSSAGGPYEQYF. The CDR3 nucleotides are TGCGCCAGCAGCTCGGCAGGGGGCCCCTACGAGCAGTACTTC.

This clone was observed a few times. This chain connects TRBV7-9 to TRBJ1-3; a possible D gene is TRBD1 (6 bases). Trimming pared 0 bases from V and 0 bases from J, leaving 9 bases between. This CDR3 has 16 amino acids. Germline CDR1 is SEHNR and CDR2 is FQNEAQ (reference sequence). The CDR3 DNA is TGTGCCAGCAGCTTAGCAGGCAGGGGCTCTGGAAACACCATATATTTT. It encodes CASSLAGRGSGNTIYF.

The chain carries TRBV9 and TRBJ1-3; no clear D gene. Germline V gene lookup returns CDR1 SGDLS and CDR2 YYNGEE. V lost 6 bases and J 0 bases, leaving 10 bases between the germline ends. The CDR3 extends over 14 amino acids. This CDR3 reads CASNRESSGNTIYF. CDR3 sequence (DNA): TGTGCCAGCAATCGGGAGTCCTCTGGAAACACCATATATTTT.

A remark on this clone: Given a much more abundant clone one base away, this may be a read error. The V gene is TRBV28, the J gene TRBJ2-7; no clear D gene. V was shortened by 1 base and J by 2 bases, with 12 bases between the two germline ends. This CDR3 has 15 residues. Germline loops: CDR1 MDHEN, CDR2 SYDVKM. DNA for the CDR3: TGTGCCAGCAGTTTATCAGACCAAGGAACCTACGAGCAGTACTTC. Translated, it gives CASSLSDQGTYEQYF. The whole variable domain, remainder taken from reference TRBV28 and TRBJ2-7, is DVKVTQSSRYLVKRTGEKVFLECVQDMDHENMFWYRQDPGLGLRLIYFSYDVKMKEKGDIPEGYSVSREKKERFSLILESASTNQTSMYLCASSLSDQGTYEQYFGPGTRLTVT.

J is TRBJ2-1 and V is TRBV6-1; possible D gene TRBD2, 5 bases. CDR1 and CDR2 (germline): MNHNS, SASEGT. V was cut by 4 bases and J by 3 bases, with 19 bases left in between. The CDR3 is made up of 17 amino acids. This CDR3 reads CASSVAPGEGGYNEQFF. The CDR3 DNA reads TGTGCCAGCAGTGTCGCCCCCGGGGAAGGTGGCTACAATGAGCAGTTCTTC.